The TCR beta chain described here comes from a study of beta chain features in type 1 diabetes. General study results and limits: TCRB CDR3s from Type 1 diabetes patients were moderately but significantly shorter in all four CD4+ subsets. Patients and controls would share equally any PCR tilt toward shorter templates. Among patients, naive, central memory and Treg TCRB repertoires appeared more similar than among healthy donors.

This clone showed up just a few times. Its antigen is still unknown. Sequenced material consisted of expressed TCRB transcripts (all of the isolated RNA was reverse transcribed). Libraries were prepared by immunoSEQ multiplex PCR; TCRdb keeps only in-frame clonotypes and omits some of them. The sample records 230,000 or so clones, 16% being singletons. Input material: naive CD4+ T cells from blood. The origin of this receptor is a man younger than 40 with type 1 diabetes.

Here the CDR3 DNA reads TGTGCCAGCAGCCAAGATAAGGAACGTGGGGAGAATGAGCAGTTCTTC. It encodes CASSQDKERGENEQFF. The chain links TRBV4-2 to TRBJ2-1, with D possibly being TRBD2 (5 bases). Trimming left V 0 bases short and J 7 bases short, with 16 bases between. The CDR3 is made up of 16 amino acids. The germline gives CDR1 LGHNA, CDR2 YNFKEQ.